The 27 T cell receptor beta chains below all came from one sample that was sequenced in a study of blood T cell repertoires in COVID-19 (dated by TCRdb to 2020 to 2022). Receptors were amplified or captured by the immunoSEQ multiplex PCR assay. The table comes from immuneACCESS by way of TCRdb, which keeps in-frame sequences with V and J called. Part of the clones is missing from these tables; in studies checked, under half for an unresolved V gene and the rest for unknown reasons. This sample is represented by hundreds of thousands of clones; about four fifths of them were singletons. The ten largest clonotypes hold more than 8% of the sample. The sample comprised peripheral blood. All receptors come from a woman aged 80 or over with acute or convalescent COVID-19.

The chain joins TRBV25-1 to TRBJ1-4; TRBD1 might be the D (5 bases). Looked up from germline, CDR1 is MGHDK and CDR2 is SYGVNS. This CDR3 is built from 14 residues. Trimming removed 2 bases at V and 4 bases at J, with 8 bases between. The CDR3 sequence is CASSEQGLNEKLFF. The DNA for the CDR3 is TGTGCCAGCAGTGAACAGGGACTTAATGAAAAACTGTTTTTT.

The CDR3 sequence is CASSYSSGVSGGEQFF. The CDR3 DNA reads as TGTGCCAGCAGTTACTCGTCGGGGGTCTCGGGGGGTGAGCAGTTCTTC. The rearrangement joins TRBV6-5 to TRBJ2-1, with 7 bases fitting TRBD2. Germline CDR1 and CDR2: MNHEY and SVGAGI. CDR3 size: 16 residues. With V trimmed by 0 bases and J by 9 bases, 11 bases remained unmatched.

V and J are TRBV20-1 and TRBJ1-1; 8 bases fit TRBD1. The CDR3 is 14 amino acids. The trim removed 3 bases at V and 1 base at J, leaving 4 bases unmatched. The germline gives CDR1 DFQATT, CDR2 SNEGSKA (reference sequence). CDR3 in DNA: TGCAGTGCTAGTAGGACAGGGAAGAACACTGAAGCTTTCTTT. Residues: CSASRTGKNTEAFF.

This rearrangement joins TRBV7-9 to TRBJ2-2; a weak D match, TRBD1 (5 bases). The CDR3 length is 12 residues. The germline V and J ends were trimmed by 1 base and 10 bases, with 7 bases remaining between them. Germline V gene lookup returns CDR1 SEHNR and CDR2 FQNEAQ (reference sequence). The DNA of the CDR3 is TGTGCCAGCAGCTTAGTAGGGGAGGAGCTGTTTTTT. Protein sequence: CASSLVGEELFF.

The rearrangement joins TRBV27 to TRBJ2-5; D gene unclear. V was cut by 5 bases and J by 2 bases, with 6 bases left in between. Per germline, CDR1 MNHEY and CDR2 SMNVEV (reference sequence). The CDR3 contains 12 residues. The CDR3 DNA reads TGTGCCAGCAGTACCCTACAAGAGACCCAGTACTTC. It codes for CASSTLQETQYF.

The V and J genes are TRBV10-3 and TRBJ2-2; D remains unclear. CDR3 length: 12 amino acids. The V end was cut by 8 bases, the J end by 1 base, with 5 bases between. The germline V gene encodes CDR1 ENHRY and CDR2 SYGVKD. CDR3 protein: CAIAENTGELFF. In DNA form, the CDR3 reads TGTGCCATCGCAGAGAACACCGGGGAGCTGTTTTTT.

This clone was seen just once. The rearrangement joins TRBV7-9 to TRBJ1-1; maybe TRBD1 (5 bases). Trimming took 7 bases from V and 3 from J, leaving 18 bases between them. The germline gives CDR1 SEHNR, CDR2 FQNEAQ (reference sequence). The CDR3 runs to 15 residues. CDR3 bases: TGTGCCAGCACCGCTTACGGCACGGGGGACACTGAAGCTTTCTTT. Its protein product is CASTAYGTGDTEAFF.

The chain couples TRBV11-1 to TRBJ2-7; 7 bases are a match to TRBD1. CDR3 length: 15 amino acids. V dropped 5 bases and J dropped 1; count of bases not matched to a gene: 8. Germline V CDR1 and CDR2: SGHAT, FQDESV (reference sequence). The CDR3 sequence: CASSPGTVSSYEQYF. The CDR3 nucleotides are TGTGCCAGCAGCCCTGGGACAGTCAGTTCCTACGAGCAGTACTTC. The full variable domain, with the rest looked up from reference TRBV11-1 and TRBJ2-7, is EAEVAQSPRYKITEKSQAVAFWCDPISGHATLYWYRQILGQGPELLVQFQDESVVDDSQLPKDRFSAERLKGVDSTLKIQPAELGDSAMYLCASSPGTVSSYEQYFGPGTRLTVT.

The chain uses TRBV5-1 and TRBJ2-1, with 11 nucleotides matching TRBD2. The CDR3 runs 15 residues. Trimming took 4 bases from V and 7 from J; bases not matched to a gene: 7. The germline V gene encodes CDR1 SGHRS and CDR2 YFSETQ. CDR3 in amino acids: CASSHLAGGLNEQFF. CDR3 nucleotides: TGCGCCAGCAGCCATTTAGCGGGGGGGCTTAATGAGCAGTTCTTC.

The chain employs TRBV24-1 and TRBJ2-1, with TRBD1 matching over 9 bases. V shed 7 bases and J 4 bases; nucleotides not matched to a gene: 7. This CDR3 is built from 15 residues. The germline V gene encodes CDR1 KGHDR and CDR2 SFDVKD. CDR3 protein: CATSRSGQGYNEQFF. CDR3 nucleotides: TGTGCCACCAGCCGTTCGGGACAGGGATACAATGAGCAGTTCTTC.

The CDR3 is CASSQDAAEVGELFF. The DNA for the CDR3 is TGTGCCAGCAGCCAAGATGCCGCGGAGGTCGGGGAGCTGTTTTTT. The chain carries TRBV4-2 and TRBJ2-2; TRBD2 might be the D (5 bases). Germline V lookup: CDR1 LGHNA, CDR2 YNFKEQ. This CDR3 is 15 amino acids long. Trimming took 0 bases from V and 7 from J, leaving 12 bases between them.

The gene calls are TRBV28 and TRBJ2-1, with D uncertain. This CDR3 contains 18 residues. The V end was cut by 3 bases, the J end by 6 bases, with 24 bases between. The V gene's germline CDR1 is MDHEN and CDR2 SYDVKM. In nucleotides, the CDR3 is TGTGCCAGCAGTTTCCCCCGCGTGAGGCGAACAATATCCAATGAGCAGTTCTTC. Translation: CASSFPRVRRTISNEQFF.

The chain carries TRBV29-1 and TRBJ1-1; D gene ambiguous. Germline V gene sequence: CDR1 SQVTM, CDR2 ANQGSEA. The CDR3 consists of 13 residues. Trimming took off 2 bases at V and 0 bases at J, with 7 bases between the two ends. CDR3 sequence (DNA): TGCAGCGTTGAAAACAGCCTGAACACTGAAGCTTTCTTT. Translation: CSVENSLNTEAFF.

The chain uses TRBV5-1 and TRBJ1-2, with TRBD1 matching 10 bases. Germline-derived CDR1 and CDR2 are SGHRS and YFSETQ. V lost 0 bases and J lost 14; bases outside the gene matches: 7. The CDR3 is 13 residues long. The CDR3 region has the DNA TGCGCCAGCAGCTTGGGACAGGGGGCCGGAGAGACCTTC. This sequence encodes CASSLGQGAGETF.

This clone was counted a few times. As DNA, the CDR3 is TGTGCCAGCAGCCCTTGGACAGGGGGACTCTACGAGCAGTACTTC. Translation: CASSPWTGGLYEQYF. The chain has TRBV5-4 and TRBJ2-7; 10 bases match TRBD1. Trimming cost V 4 bases and J 3 bases; bases outside gene matches: 7. Germline assignment: CDR1 SGHNT and CDR2 YYREEE (reference sequence). The CDR3 totals 15 residues.

V usage is TRBV7-3 and J usage is TRBJ2-5, with 9 bases that match TRBD2. In germline, CDR1 is SGHTA, CDR2 FQGTGA. The V segment lost 0 bases and the J segment 5 bases; nucleotides outside the gene matches: 13. The CDR3 contains 18 residues. CDR3 amino acids: CASSLTGLAGSNRETQYF. The CDR3 DNA reads as TGTGCCAGCAGCTTAACTGGGCTAGCGGGGTCAAATAGGGAGACCCAGTACTTC.

This CDR3 is CASSRTGGGEETQYF. In DNA form, the CDR3 reads TGTGCCAGCAGCCGAACAGGGGGCGGAGAGGAGACCCAGTACTTC. The chain recombines TRBV5-4 with TRBJ2-5; 9 bases fit TRBD1. The V gene's germline CDR1 is SGHNT and CDR2 YYREEE (reference sequence). The CDR3 has 15 residues. With V trimmed by 4 bases and J by 5 bases, 9 bases remained unmatched.

In its sample, this clone was seen a few times. J is TRBJ2-7 and V is TRBV4-1, with 7 bases identical to TRBD1. This CDR3 contains 15 residues. Germline V gene lookup returns CDR1 MGHRA and CDR2 YSYEKL. Trimming removed 2 bases from V and 0 bases from J; junction bases left unmatched: 4. CDR3 sequence (DNA): TGCGCCAGCAGCCAAAGCAGGGACAGCTCCTACGAGCAGTACTTC. Protein sequence: CASSQSRDSSYEQYF.

V is TRBV6-5 and J is TRBJ1-5, with a weak D call TRBD1 (6 bases). This CDR3 has 13 residues. The V gene lost 4 bases and the J gene lost 5 bases, with 9 bases spanning the gap. CDR1 is MNHEY and CDR2 is SVGAGI in the germline V gene. CDR3: CASSSGQYQPQHF. In nucleotides, the CDR3 is TGTGCCAGCAGTTCAGGACAGTATCAGCCCCAGCATTTT.

The chain recombines TRBV7-2 with TRBJ2-7; 7 nucleotides agree with TRBD1. The CDR3 extends over 13 amino acids. CDR1 and CDR2 from the germline V gene are SGHTA and FQGNSA. After removal of 6 bases from V and 6 bases from J, the junction contained 8 bases not matched to a gene. The CDR3 coding sequence is TGTGCCAGCAGGCGAGACAGGGTTGGCGAGCAGTACTTC. Residues: CASRRDRVGEQYF.

The chain combines TRBV30 with TRBJ1-6, with D perhaps matching TRBD1 (5 bases). Germline loops: CDR1 GTSNPN, CDR2 SVGIG (reference sequence). V was clipped by 1 base and J by 5 bases, with 12 bases between them. This CDR3 contains 15 residues. Here the CDR3 DNA reads TGTGCCTGGAGTGCCGACCCGGGGGATAATTCACCCCTCCACTTT. This encodes CAWSADPGDNSPLHF.

The chain has TRBV10-2 and TRBJ1-1; D is perhaps TRBD1 (6 bases). Trimming removed 5 bases at V and 1 base at J, with 8 bases between. CDR3 length: 13 residues. The germline CDR1 and CDR2 sequences are WSHSY and SAAADI. The CDR3 region has the DNA TGCGCCAGCAGTCAACAGGGGAACACTGAAGCTTTCTTT. This sequence encodes CASSQQGNTEAFF.

This chain connects TRBV13 to TRBJ1-2, with 7 nucleotides matching TRBD1. V dropped 3 bases and J dropped 8; count of bases not matched to a gene: 9. The CDR3 has 14 amino acids. Germline CDR1 PRHDT, CDR2 FYEKMQ (reference sequence). The CDR3 sequence is CASSFPQQGQGYTF. As DNA, the CDR3 is TGTGCCAGCAGCTTCCCCCAACAGGGGCAGGGCTACACCTTC.

This clone was detected only once. J is TRBJ2-1 and V is TRBV28; D is ambiguous. The V and J ends lost 6 bases and 1 base respectively, with 4 bases between them. The CDR3 is 12 residues long. CDR1 and CDR2 (germline): MDHEN, SYDVKM. CDR3 residues: CASSLSYNEQFF. CDR3 nucleotide sequence: TGTGCCAGCAGCCTTTCCTACAATGAGCAGTTCTTC.

The rearrangement uses TRBV6-5 and TRBJ1-1; possibly TRBD1 for D (5 bases). V lost 0 bases to trimming and J lost 1 base, with 9 bases between them. The CDR3 covers 15 residues. CDR1 is MNHEY and CDR2 is SVGAGI in the germline V gene. CDR3 amino acids: CASSYSSTGNTEAFF. CDR3 in DNA: TGTGCCAGCAGTTACTCCAGCACAGGGAACACTGAAGCTTTCTTT.

V is TRBV28 and J is TRBJ2-3, with D uncertain. The V gene's germline CDR1 is MDHEN and CDR2 SYDVKM. Trimming took 2 bases from V and 1 from J, leaving 13 bases between them. The CDR3 has 16 amino acids. Written as DNA, the CDR3 is TGTGCCAGCAGTTTAGTGAGTAGCCGGGGCACAGATACGCAGTATTTT. Its translation is CASSLVSSRGTDTQYF.

CDR3 sequence: CSVGRGSYNEQFF. CDR3 coding DNA: TGCAGCGTTGGCAGGGGATCCTACAATGAGCAGTTCTTC. This chain links TRBV29-1 with TRBJ2-1; possibly TRBD1 for D (6 bases). CDR1 and CDR2 (germline): SQVTM, ANQGSEA. This CDR3 is 13 amino acids long. The V end was cut by 4 bases, the J end by 1 base, with 8 bases between.